A single sample is the source of the 20 T cell receptor beta chains below, sequenced in a study of T cell repertoires in cytomegalovirus infection. TCRdb passed the reads through MiXCR, listing each CDR3 protein once. The data show fewer than 1,000,000 distinct CDR3 sequences, approximately 32% seen once. The antigens for these receptors are not known. Sequencing used cultured CD8+ T cells from PBMCs, obtained from culture after CMV antigen stimulation. These receptors originate from a human donor in good health (CMV status not recorded). Some clones in this sample may be carry-over from other donors' samples.

This clonotype was detected a few times. The rearrangement links TRBV4-1 to TRBJ1-5; D gene unclear. Germline CDR1 is MGHRA and CDR2 is YSYEKL. CDR3 length: 16 amino acids. Deletions cut 4 bases from V and 0 bases from J, with 13 bases between. CDR3 sequence: CASSLMDGYSNQPQHF. The CDR3 nucleotides read TGCGCCAGCAGCCTAATGGACGGTTATAGCAATCAGCCCCAGCATTTT.

This clonotype was detected a few times. This chain connects TRBV10-3 to TRBJ1-1; 7 nucleotides agree with TRBD1. J lost 8 bases, V lost 3 bases, and 15 bases had no gene match. Germline loops: CDR1 ENHRY, CDR2 SYGVKD. The CDR3 spans 16 residues. This chain's CDR3 is CAISDYTGEISLEAFF. The CDR3 DNA is TGTGCCATCAGTGACTATACAGGGGAGATCAGTCTCGAAGCTTTCTTT.

As for this clonotype: One end of the junction does not line up with germline, which may come from a read error. The chain uses TRBV19 and TRBJ2-1; either TRBD1 or TRBD2 may fit D (5 bases each). The V gene's germline CDR1 is LNHDA and CDR2 SQIVND (reference sequence). CDR3 length: 15 amino acids. The CDR3 DNA reads TGTGCCAGTAGTATCTGGGGGAACTCCAACAATGAGCAGTTCTTC. Protein: CASSIWGNSNNEQFF.

CDR3 sequence: CASTSSLGQGETQYF. The CDR3 DNA follows: TGTGCCAGTACCTCCTCGCTCGGACAGGGGGAGACCCAGTACTTC. The chain has TRBV19 and TRBJ2-5; 9 bases line up with TRBD1. Trimming cost V 7 bases and J 5 bases; bases outside gene matches: 11. The CDR3 loop spans 15 amino acids. Germline CDR1 and CDR2: LNHDA and SQIVND (reference sequence).

This clonotype has only a few counts. The CDR3: CASSDRQFFYGYTF. CDR3 coding DNA: TGTGCCAGCAGCGACCGACAGTTTTTCTATGGCTACACCTTC. The chain joins TRBV7-8 to TRBJ1-2; tentative D call: TRBD1 (5 bases). Germline CDR1 reads SGHVS; CDR2 reads FQNEAQ. The V and J ends lost 5 bases and 4 bases respectively, with 14 bases between them. CDR3 length equals 14 residues. Full variable domain (rest looked up from reference TRBV7-8 and TRBJ1-2): GAGVSQSPRYKVAKRGQDVALRCDPISGHVSLFWYQQALGQGPEFLTYFQNEAQLDKSGLPSDRFFAERPEGSVSTLKIQRTQQEDSAVYLCASSDRQFFYGYTFGSGTRLTVV.

The chain uses TRBV19 and TRBJ2-1; D remains unclear. V shed 0 bases and J shed 8 bases, with 8 bases lying between them. The CDR3 runs 13 residues. Germline values: CDR1 LNHDA, CDR2 SQIVND (reference sequence). This CDR3 reads CASSIDHVDEQFF. DNA of the CDR3: TGTGCCAGTAGTATAGATCACGTCGATGAGCAGTTCTTC.

This clonotype was picked up a small number of times. J is TRBJ2-1 and V is TRBV12-3 or TRBV12-4; no definite D call. Trimming pared 7 bases from V and 5 bases from J, leaving 9 bases between. CDR3 length equals 12 residues. The CDR3 spells CASNFLDNEQFF. CDR3 nucleotides: TGTGCCAGCAATTTTTTGGACAATGAGCAGTTCTTC.

This chain uses TRBV5-4 with TRBJ1-2, with a tentative D call TRBD1 (5 bases). This CDR3 is 13 amino acids long. The V gene lost 2 bases and the J gene lost 3 bases, with 8 bases spanning the gap. Per germline, CDR1 SGHNT and CDR2 YYREEE (reference sequence). The chain's CDR3 is CASSFGRDYGYTF. CDR3 bases: TGTGCCAGCAGCTTCGGCAGGGACTATGGCTACACCTTC.

This rearrangement joins TRBV6-4 to TRBJ2-1; D call uncertain. Germline-derived CDR1 and CDR2 are MRHNA and SNTAGT. The length of the CDR3 is 13 residues. The V and J ends lost 0 bases and 7 bases respectively, with 7 bases between them. CDR3 in amino acids: CASSDSARNEQFF. DNA of the CDR3: TGTGCCAGCAGTGACTCGGCGAGGAATGAGCAGTTCTTC.

This clonotype has only a few counts. The gene calls are TRBV6-2 or TRBV6-3 and TRBJ2-1, with D perhaps TRBD1 (6 bases). This CDR3 spans 22 amino acids. The germline gives CDR1 MNHEY, CDR2 SVGEGT. Trimming removed 4 bases at V and 0 bases at J, with 31 bases between. The CDR3 here is CASSFPSPPVGAPGTSYNEQFF. CDR3 sequence (DNA): TGTGCCAGCAGTTTTCCAAGCCCCCCGGTGGGGGCCCCGGGAACCTCCTACAATGAGCAGTTCTTC.

This clonotype turned up a few times. The V call is TRBV19, the J call TRBJ1-5; tentatively, D is TRBD1 (6 bases). In germline, CDR1 is LNHDA, CDR2 SQIVND (reference sequence). This CDR3 comprises 12 residues. Deletions cut 6 bases from V and 7 bases from J, with 10 bases between. DNA of the CDR3: TGTGCCAGTAGACAGGGTCTGCAGCCCCAGCATTTT. Amino acid sequence: CASRQGLQPQHF.

In its sample, this clonotype was seen a few times. A much more abundant neighbour one base away suggests this may be a read error. This chain joins TRBV7-2 and TRBJ2-3, with 12 bases fitting TRBD2. Germline CDR1 reads SGHTA; CDR2 reads FQGNSA. The CDR3 sequence is 17 residues long. CDR3 amino acids: CASSSPTSGGRGDTQCF. The CDR3, as DNA: TGTGCCAGCAGCTCGCCGACTAGCGGGGGAAGGGGAGATACGCAGTGTTTT.

Remarks on this clonotype: This clone may be a read error of a much larger clone one base away. The rearrangement uses TRBV12-3 or TRBV12-4 and TRBJ2-6; the D is unclear. The CDR3 is made up of 19 amino acids. The V and J ends lost 0 bases and 0 bases respectively, with 15 bases between them. This CDR3 reads CASSLARQDLSSGANVLTF. In nucleotides, the CDR3 is TGTGCCAGCAGTTTAGCGCGGCAGGACCTAAGCTCTGGGGCCAACGTCCTGACTTTC.

This clonotype was seen only a few times. J is TRBJ1-4 and V is TRBV12-5; unclear D gene. Germline CDR1 and CDR2: LGHNT and FRNRAP. V was cut by 4 bases and J by 0 bases, with 18 bases left in between. The length of the CDR3 is 18 residues. The CDR3 protein is CASGWAMDGVATNEKLFF. CDR3 DNA: TGTGCTAGTGGTTGGGCGATGGACGGAGTTGCAACTAATGAAAAACTGTTTTTT.

This clonotype has only a few counts. The chain recombines TRBV12-5 with TRBJ2-7; D perhaps matches TRBD1 (5 bases). The germline CDR1 and CDR2 sequences are LGHNT and FRNRAP. V was trimmed by 2 bases and J by 5 bases, leaving 22 bases between them. CDR3 length equals 17 residues. Here the CDR3 reads CASGLPHFPRAVDEQYV. As DNA, the CDR3 is TGTGCTAGTGGTTTGCCCCATTTTCCCAGGGCGGTAGACGAGCAGTACGTC.

The rearrangement links TRBV11-1 to TRBJ2-3; 12 bases align to TRBD2. CDR3 length: 16 residues. V lost 5 bases to trimming and J lost 5 bases; unmatched junction nucleotides: 8. Per the germline V gene, CDR1 is SGHAT and CDR2 is FQDESV (reference sequence). The CDR3 reads CASSPASGGAVDTQYF. In DNA, the CDR3 is TGTGCCAGCAGCCCCGCTAGCGGGGGGGCCGTAGATACGCAGTATTTT. The entire variable domain, with the rest obtained from reference TRBV11-1 and TRBJ2-3, is as follows: EAEVAQSPRYKITEKSQAVAFWCDPISGHATLYWYRQILGQGPELLVQFQDESVVDDSQLPKDRFSAERLKGVDSTLKIQPAELGDSAMYLCASSPASGGAVDTQYFGPGTRLTVL.

A remark on this clonotype: A read error may be the cause here, since a much bigger clone is one base away. The rearrangement joins TRBV12-3 or TRBV12-4 to TRBJ1-5; D perhaps matches TRBD1 (5 bases). The CDR3 totals 16 residues. The CDR3, as DNA: TGTGTCAGCAGTCAGACGGGGCTGGGGATCAATCAGCCCCAGCATTTT. Translation: CVSSQTGLGINQPQHF.

This chain joins TRBV5-1 and TRBJ2-2; D is perhaps TRBD1 (5 bases). The CDR3 has 16 amino acids. Trimming took 7 bases from V and 6 from J, leaving 22 bases between them. Germline V lookup: CDR1 SGHRS, CDR2 YFSETQ. CDR3 in DNA: TGCGCCAGCGTAGACTTGGACCAGGGAAGGGCCGGGGAGCTGTTTTTT. Translated: CASVDLDQGRAGELFF.

Turning to this clonotype: This may be a read error: a much more frequent sequence differs by one nucleotide. The chain has TRBV7-9 and TRBJ2-7; D remains ambiguous. V dropped 6 bases and J dropped 6 bases, with 9 bases sitting between them. Germline values: CDR1 SEHNR, CDR2 FQNEAQ (reference sequence). This CDR3 contains 11 residues. The CDR3, as DNA: TGTGCCAGCAGTTCGCTCTCCGAGCAGTACTTC. This sequence encodes CASSSLSEQYF.

This clonotype was counted many times. The V and J genes are TRBV7-2 and TRBJ2-1; TRBD1 is a possible D gene (7 bases). The CDR3 sequence is 16 residues long. The germline V and J ends were trimmed by 4 bases and 6 bases, with 19 bases remaining between them. Germline assignment: CDR1 SGHTA and CDR2 FQGNSA. The CDR3 region is CASSSLRRQGGNEQFF. DNA of the CDR3: TGTGCCAGCAGCTCTCTTAGAAGACAGGGAGGCAATGAGCAGTTCTTC.